This T cell receptor (beta chain) stems from a study of molecular identifiers for immune sequencing clone quantification listed by TCRdb under 2018. With respect to the entire study: For a replicate experiment, the RNA from either 20,000 or 100,000 naive CD8 T cells was divided into five aliquots, and four of those aliquots went on to sequencing. The study was a methods study using CD8 T cells to benchmark molecular-identifier clustering-based TCR repertoire sequencing (MIDCIRS) and TCR RNA copy counting. Here is what the overall study found, with its caveats: In CMV-specific effector cells, clones with more than 20 RNA copies accounted for over 97% of molecules, whereas in naive cells such clones accounted for under 1%. Highly expanded clone sizes could be underestimated if identical TCR molecules share a barcode. When barcode sub-clustering was omitted, TCR diversity was inflated by chimeric consensus sequences, with chimeras reaching as high as 47%. Modeling estimated 3 to 3.5 recovered TCR RNA copies per cell, compared with approximately 10 by digital PCR, which implies around 33% capture efficiency. Spiked-in Jurkat TCR RNA equivalent to a single cell was reported to be detectable even among over 800,000 naive CD8 T cells. The naive libraries included spiked-in Jurkat TCR RNA (about nine copies' worth), and this Jurkat TCR RNA is not part of the donor repertoire.

This clonotype came up many times. Its antigen is currently not known. Within one base of it there is no much larger clone, and no base qualities were kept. Libraries came from PCR. Sequencing was carried out with an Illumina HiSeq 4000. Bulk TCR libraries were generated as previously described, with the TCR primers listed in Table S5 used. The Qiagen AllPrep DNA/RNA kit was used to purify total RNA. Before analysis, reads from multiple sequencing runs of one library were combined. Processing in the source paper ran as follows. Only reads with exact TCR constant sequence were kept, trimmed to 150 nt, and grouped by their 12-nt molecular barcodes. Reads within each barcode group were sub-clustered using a 15% Levenshtein threshold, and quality-weighted consensus sequences were constructed for each RNA molecule. Non-functional sequences were excluded, and lower-count sequences lying one edit away from another sequence were also excluded. Based on fitting two negative binomial distributions, any barcode sub-cluster with under 20% of the maximum read count was discarded. The public reads were reanalyzed by TCRdb: fastp trimming at Q25, MiXCR alignment, in-frame beta chains only. Each entry merges the rows of one CDR3 protein and shows their most common DNA and genes. It is TCRdb's table, rather than the study itself, that gives the V and J calls and clone size. Across this sample there are some 650,000 distinct CDR3 sequences, with 20% seen only once. The ten largest make up around 0.9% of the sample.

The cysteine opens and the phenylalanine closes a CDR3 of 16 amino acids. CDR3 DNA is the only sequence kept; it has 48 bases, read in frame from the first base. The germline V gene yields MNHEY for CDR1 and SVGAGI for CDR2. Trimming takes 5 bases from V and 1 base from J, and the germline ends sit 15 bases apart. Libraries of naive CD8 T cells were built from anywhere between roughly 17,000 and 1,100,000 sorted cells, with 10%, 30% or 50% of the purified RNA used. Naive CD8 T cells, defined as CD8+CD4-CCR7+CD45RA+, were FACS-sorted into RLT Plus buffer on a BD FACSAria II. To test detection sensitivity, Jurkat RNA equal to ten TCR copies was added to samples of roughly 18,000-1,100,000 naive CD8 T cells. CD8 T cells were enriched using RosetteSep CD8+ T Cell Enrichment Cocktail and Ficoll-Paque, and the enriched cells then underwent ACK red cell lysis.

Here the chain combines TRBV6-5 and TRBJ1-5; a tentative D call is TRBD1 (6 bases match). The sample was naive CD8+ T cells from blood, with Jurkat cell RNA spiked in. In light of the paper, this sample's cell subset or site label describes: FACS-sorted CD8+CD4-CCR7+CD45RA+ naive T cells. The sequence was collected from a human donor in good health. Some libraries in this study had Jurkat cell RNA spiked in. The DNA sequence is given as TGTGCCAGCAGTGAGGACAGTCCTTCAAGCAATCAGCCCCAGCATTTT. Translated, it reads CASSEDSPSSNQPQHF.